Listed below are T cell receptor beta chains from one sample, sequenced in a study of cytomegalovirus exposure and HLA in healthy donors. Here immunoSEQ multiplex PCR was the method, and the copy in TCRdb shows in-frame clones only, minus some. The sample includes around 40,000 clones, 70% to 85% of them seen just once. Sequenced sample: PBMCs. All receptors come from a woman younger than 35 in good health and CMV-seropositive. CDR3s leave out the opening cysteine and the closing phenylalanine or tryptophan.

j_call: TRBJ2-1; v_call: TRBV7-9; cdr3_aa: ASTKRGKWGLASYNEQF
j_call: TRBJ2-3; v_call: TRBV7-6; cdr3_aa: ASSFGGGIADTQY
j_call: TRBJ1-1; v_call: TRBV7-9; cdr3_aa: SSSLEQGATEAF
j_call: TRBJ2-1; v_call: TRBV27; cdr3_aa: ASTTGHEQF
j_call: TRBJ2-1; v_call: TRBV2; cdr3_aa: ASSETGLNEQF
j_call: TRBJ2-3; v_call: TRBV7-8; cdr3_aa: ASSSGLAVVTDTQY
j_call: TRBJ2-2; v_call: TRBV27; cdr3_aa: ASSYFSGIEGTGELF
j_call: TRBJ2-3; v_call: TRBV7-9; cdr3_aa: SSSLTSGRAPITDTQY
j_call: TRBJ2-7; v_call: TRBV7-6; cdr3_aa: ASSQALGSYEQY
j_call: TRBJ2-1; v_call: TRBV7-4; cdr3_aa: ASSLALLAAYNEQF
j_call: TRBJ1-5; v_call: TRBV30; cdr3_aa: AWSVRREQPQH
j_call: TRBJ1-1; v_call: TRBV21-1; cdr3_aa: ASSKGKEVPLTGTGRMNTEAF
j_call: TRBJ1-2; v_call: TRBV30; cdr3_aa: AWSEAGHTRNT
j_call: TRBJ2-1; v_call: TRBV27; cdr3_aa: ASSLLYLAEDSYNEQF
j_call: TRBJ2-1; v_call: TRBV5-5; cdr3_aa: ASSSGEGMKSNEQF
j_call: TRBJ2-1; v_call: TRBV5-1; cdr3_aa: ASSSGARVLLNEQF
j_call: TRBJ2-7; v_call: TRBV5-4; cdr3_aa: ASSFTGTSSYEQY
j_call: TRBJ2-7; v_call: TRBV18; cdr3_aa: ASSPVRTSAYEQY
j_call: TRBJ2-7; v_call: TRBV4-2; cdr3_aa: ASSQGGQVGYEQY
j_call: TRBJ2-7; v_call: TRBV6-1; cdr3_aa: ASSDRHQY
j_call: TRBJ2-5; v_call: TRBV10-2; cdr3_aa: ASSPTGATQY
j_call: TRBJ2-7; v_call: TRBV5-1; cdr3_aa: ASSLVLGDSYEQY
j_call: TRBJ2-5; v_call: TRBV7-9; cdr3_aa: SSSFNMGGETQY
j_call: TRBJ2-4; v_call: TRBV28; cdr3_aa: ASSENRGRFKNIQY
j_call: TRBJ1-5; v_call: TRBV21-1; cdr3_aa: ASSDLTGTNQPQH
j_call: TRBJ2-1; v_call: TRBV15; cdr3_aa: ATSRGLAGNEQF
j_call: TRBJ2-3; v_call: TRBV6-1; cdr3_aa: ASSEGRRGLSTDTQY
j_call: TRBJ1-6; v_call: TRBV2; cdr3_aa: ASSEALVGGYNSPLH
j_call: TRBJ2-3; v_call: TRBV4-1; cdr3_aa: ASSQVTLAARTDTQY
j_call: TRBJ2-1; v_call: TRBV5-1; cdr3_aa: ASKEGIEQF
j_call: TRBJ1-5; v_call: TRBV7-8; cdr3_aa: ASSLGQGNQPQH
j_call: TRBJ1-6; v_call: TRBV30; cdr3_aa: AWSVGQAPYNSPLH
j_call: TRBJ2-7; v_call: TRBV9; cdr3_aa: ASSLAPTPYEQY
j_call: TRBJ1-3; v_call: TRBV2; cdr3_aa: ASSEVEGSGNTIY
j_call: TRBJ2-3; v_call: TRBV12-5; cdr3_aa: ASGPPGLAGGPGTQY
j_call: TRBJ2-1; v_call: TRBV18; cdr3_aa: ASSIHAPDRGRNEQF
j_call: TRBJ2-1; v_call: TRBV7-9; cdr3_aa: SSSLIGESSYNEQF
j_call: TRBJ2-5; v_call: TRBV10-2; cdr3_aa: ASSRGTSGGEETQY
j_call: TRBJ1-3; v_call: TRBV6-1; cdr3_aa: ASSEDRARSGNTIY
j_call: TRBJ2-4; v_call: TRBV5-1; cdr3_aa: ASSLASGTAKNIQY
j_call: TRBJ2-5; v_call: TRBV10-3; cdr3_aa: AIGRDQETQY
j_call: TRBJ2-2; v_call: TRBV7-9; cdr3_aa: SSGRHTGGNTGELF